These 30 T cell receptor beta chains came from one sample sequenced in a study of blood T cell repertoires in COVID-19. The assay was immunoSEQ multiplex PCR, and TCRdb's table has in-frame clones only and misses some. The table has 70,000 to 95,000 clones, 75% to 85% seen once. Sequenced: peripheral blood. The source of these receptors is a woman aged 45-60 years with acute or convalescent COVID-19.

V is TRBV7-2 and J is TRBJ1-1; no definite D call. From germline, CDR1 is SGHTA and CDR2 FQGNSA. The CDR3 consists of 14 residues. Trimming shortened V by 1 base and J by 0 bases, and 6 bases separated the two germline ends. The CDR3 region is CASSLVSLNTEAFF. DNA of the CDR3: TGTGCCAGCAGCTTAGTTAGTTTGAACACTGAAGCTTTCTTT. Supplemented by reference TRBV7-2 and TRBJ1-1, the full variable domain reads GAGVSQSPSNKVTEKGKDVELRCDPISGHTALYWYRQSLGQGLEFLIYFQGNSAPDKSGLPSDRFSAERTGGSVSTLTIQRTQQEDSAVYLCASSLVSLNTEAFFGQGTRLTVV.

The chain joins TRBV9 to TRBJ2-3; 7 positions match TRBD2. The CDR3 totals 15 residues. V trimming: 3 bases; J trimming: 3 bases; junction bases outside the gene matches: 7. Germline assignment: CDR1 SGDLS and CDR2 YYNGEE. This chain's CDR3 is CASSDSGTKTDTQYF. CDR3 sequence (DNA): TGTGCCAGCAGCGATTCCGGGACTAAAACAGATACGCAGTATTTT.

The genes are TRBV25-1 and TRBJ2-2, with 7 bases aligning to TRBD2. Trimming cost V 6 bases and J 4 bases; bases outside gene matches: 14. The CDR3 totals 17 residues. Germline assignment: CDR1 MGHDK and CDR2 SYGVNS. This chain's CDR3 is CASRGPEGGLGTGELFF. In DNA, the CDR3 is TGTGCCAGCAGGGGCCCTGAGGGAGGGCTGGGCACCGGGGAGCTGTTTTTT. Complete variable domain (other parts from reference TRBV25-1 and TRBJ2-2): EADIYQTPRYLVIGTGKKITLECSQTMGHDKMYWYQQDPGMELHLIHYSYGVNSTEKGDLSSESTVSRIRTEHFPLTLESARPSHTSQYLCASRGPEGGLGTGELFFGEGSRLTVL.

The CDR3 protein is CASSRTGKIEAFF. The CDR3 DNA is TGTGCCAGCAGCCGCACAGGGAAGATCGAAGCTTTCTTT. V and J are TRBV4-2 and TRBJ1-1, with D perhaps matching TRBD1 (6 bases). The germline gives CDR1 LGHNA, CDR2 YNFKEQ. The V and J ends lost 4 bases and 8 bases respectively, with 14 bases between them. The CDR3 runs to 13 residues.

The genes are TRBV2 and TRBJ2-2; 9 nucleotides agree with TRBD2. V trimming: 5 bases; J trimming: 6 bases; junction bases outside the gene matches: 4. This CDR3 region has 14 residues. The germline V gene encodes CDR1 SNHLY and CDR2 FYNNEI. For the CDR3, the DNA is TGTGCCAGCAGTAAGCGGGGGGCCCCCGGGGAGCTGTTTTTT. Amino acids: CASSKRGAPGELFF.

This clone was counted a few times. The gene calls are TRBV30 and TRBJ2-2; TRBD1 matches at 12 bases. J lost 5 bases, V lost 2 bases, and 6 bases had no gene match. The germline CDR1 and CDR2 sequences are GTSNPN and SVGIG (reference sequence). The CDR3 contains 16 residues. CDR3 region: CAWSMGDRGRTGELFF. In DNA form, the CDR3 reads TGTGCCTGGAGTATGGGGGACAGGGGGCGGACCGGGGAGCTGTTTTTT.

This chain connects TRBV6-5 to TRBJ1-2; D not certain. Trimming cost V 0 bases and J 4 bases, with 6 bases left between them. The CDR3 covers 13 residues. Germline CDR1 reads MNHEY; CDR2 reads SVGAGI. The DNA of the CDR3 is TGTGCCAGCAGTTACTCTACTATCTATGGCTACACCTTC. Protein sequence: CASSYSTIYGYTF.

V usage is TRBV6-2 or TRBV6-3 and J usage is TRBJ2-7, with TRBD2 matching over 7 bases. V was clipped by 4 bases and J by 6 bases; unmatched bases: 3. This CDR3 region has 12 residues. CDR1 and CDR2 from the germline V gene are MNHEY and SVGEGT. The CDR3 DNA reads as TGTGCCAGCAGTTCGCAGCGGGGCGAGCAGTACTTC. As protein: CASSSQRGEQYF.

This clone was counted a single time. The chain links TRBV29-1 to TRBJ2-3; 13 bases line up with TRBD2. The CDR3 has 13 residues. The V gene's germline CDR1 is SQVTM and CDR2 ANQGSEA. V was clipped by 6 bases and J by 4 bases; unmatched bases: 1. This CDR3 is CSVGTSGADTQYF. CDR3 in DNA: TGCAGCGTCGGGACTAGCGGGGCAGATACGCAGTATTTT.

This clone was recorded a few times. The rearrangement uses TRBV19 and TRBJ2-7; TRBD1 might be the D (6 bases). Germline CDR1 and CDR2: LNHDA and SQIVND (reference sequence). This CDR3 contains 14 residues. V lost 5 bases, J lost 6 bases, and 17 bases lay in between. In nucleotides, the CDR3 is TGTGCCAGTAGTTCACAGGGACACCTCGGCGAGCAGTACTTC. The encoded protein is CASSSQGHLGEQYF.

The chain carries TRBV2 and TRBJ1-2; TRBD1 agrees at 8 bases. Trimming cost V 6 bases and J 6 bases; bases outside gene matches: 6. The CDR3 spans 13 residues. Germline V CDR1 and CDR2: SNHLY, FYNNEI. DNA for the CDR3: TGTGCCAGCAGATACGGACAGGGAGATGGCTACACCTTC. This encodes CASRYGQGDGYTF. The variable domain in full, completed from reference TRBV2 and TRBJ1-2, reads EPEVTQTPSHQVTQMGQEVILRCVPISNHLYFYWYRQILGQKVEFLVSFYNNEISEKSEIFDDQFSVERPDGSNFTLKIRSTKLEDSAMYFCASRYGQGDGYTFGSGTRLTVV.

In this sample, this clone turned up a few times. This rearrangement joins TRBV18 to TRBJ1-2, with 9 bases that match TRBD1. Germline V lookup: CDR1 KGHSH, CDR2 LQKENI. The CDR3 totals 14 residues. The trim removed 5 bases at V and 4 bases at J, leaving 5 bases unmatched. CDR3 protein: CASSSGQGGYGYTF. The CDR3 region has the DNA TGTGCCAGCTCATCGGGACAGGGCGGCTATGGCTACACCTTC. Full variable domain (remainder filled in from reference TRBV18 and TRBJ1-2): NAGVMQNPRHLVRRRGQEARLRCSPMKGHSHVYWYRQLPEEGLKFMVYLQKENIIDESGMPKERFSAEFPKEGPSILRIQQVVRGDSAAYFCASSSGQGGYGYTFGSGTRLTVV.

This chain links TRBV7-3 with TRBJ1-5; D may be TRBD1 (6 bases). The germline CDR1 and CDR2 sequences are SGHTA and FQGTGA. Trimming took 5 bases from V and 9 from J, leaving 20 bases between them. The CDR3 runs 15 residues. The CDR3 DNA reads as TGTGCCAGCAGCGTCGTTCAGGGGCCTTTAGGGCCCCAGCATTTT. This codes for CASSVVQGPLGPQHF.

The genes are TRBV7-8 and TRBJ1-3; TRBD1 agrees at 7 bases. The CDR3 runs to 20 residues. The germline V gene encodes CDR1 SGHVS and CDR2 FQNEAQ. V lost 5 bases, J lost 0 bases, and 19 bases stayed unmatched. In DNA form, the CDR3 reads TGTGCCAGCAGCCGAGACCGACCCCTGACAGGGTTAGGCTCTGGAAACACCATATATTTT. It translates to CASSRDRPLTGLGSGNTIYF.

The chain recombines TRBV28 with TRBJ2-7; possible D gene TRBD2, 6 bases. V was trimmed by 5 bases and J by 4 bases, leaving 18 bases between them. Germline V gene lookup returns CDR1 MDHEN and CDR2 SYDVKM. The CDR3 length is 15 residues. This CDR3 is CASSPGTLGDYEQYF. The CDR3 coding sequence is TGTGCCAGCAGTCCCGGGACTTTAGGAGATTACGAGCAGTACTTC.

This chain links TRBV11-1 with TRBJ2-7; TRBD2 matches at 8 bases. V shed 2 bases, J shed 2 bases, and the junction held 5 bases outside the gene matches. Germline V gene data show CDR1 as SGHAT and CDR2 as FQDESV (reference sequence). The CDR3 has 15 residues. The CDR3: CASSLFAGGTYEQYF. CDR3 DNA: TGTGCCAGCAGCTTATTTGCGGGGGGAACCTACGAGCAGTACTTC.

This clone was observed a handful of times. This chain uses TRBV19 with TRBJ2-7; TRBD1 might be the D (5 bases). The germline gives CDR1 LNHDA, CDR2 SQIVND (reference sequence). The V end lost 5 bases, the J end lost 0 bases, and 14 bases lay between the germline ends. The CDR3 has 15 residues. The CDR3 sequence: CASSPHTGASYEQYF. For the CDR3, the DNA is TGTGCCAGTAGTCCACACACTGGGGCCTCCTACGAGCAGTACTTC.

The chain carries TRBV13 and TRBJ1-6; D remains ambiguous. V dropped 8 bases and J dropped 7 bases, with 12 bases sitting between them. This CDR3 has 13 residues. Germline V gene data show CDR1 as PRHDT and CDR2 as FYEKMQ (reference sequence). The CDR3 region is CASSPRENSPLHF. DNA for the CDR3: TGTGCCAGCTCCCCGAGAGAAAATTCACCCCTCCACTTT. Together with reference TRBV13 and TRBJ1-6, the CDR3 gives the full variable domain: AAGVIQSPRHLIKEKRETATLKCYPIPRHDTVYWYQQGPGQDPQFLISFYEKMQSDKGSIPDRFSAQQFSDYHSELNMSSLELGDSALYFCASSPRENSPLHFGNGTRLTVT.

The chain carries TRBV30 and TRBJ2-3; maybe TRBD1 (5 bases). The V gene's germline CDR1 is GTSNPN and CDR2 SVGIG (reference sequence). The CDR3 is 16 residues long. The ends were cut back, 0 bases at V and 3 bases at J, with 16 bases in the middle. In nucleotides, the CDR3 is TGTGCCTGGAGTGTGGCTGGGCAGGGTGGAACAGATACGCAGTATTTT. Translating it yields CAWSVAGQGGTDTQYF.

This chain links TRBV7-2 with TRBJ2-3; TRBD2 is a possible D gene (7 bases). Germline V CDR1 and CDR2: SGHTA, FQGNSA. This CDR3 spans 16 amino acids. The germline V and J ends were trimmed by 1 base and 3 bases, with 14 bases remaining between them. DNA of the CDR3: TGTGCCAGCAGCTTAGTCCCGGCGGGGGCGACAGATACGCAGTATTTT. This sequence encodes CASSLVPAGATDTQYF.

This clone was counted between two and nine times. Other DNA sequences from this sample encode an identical CDR3 as well. The V call is TRBV6-5, the J call TRBJ1-2; TRBD1 matches 10 bases. The junction had 4 bases not matched to a gene; V was cut back by 6 bases and J by 6 bases. Germline-derived CDR1 and CDR2 are MNHEY and SVGAGI. This CDR3 has 13 residues. The CDR3 sequence is CASSRGQGDGYTF. The CDR3 DNA sequence: TGTGCCAGCAGCCGAGGACAGGGGGATGGCTACACCTTC.

The chain links TRBV9 to TRBJ2-3; unclear D gene. The CDR3 covers 10 residues. Germline V gene lookup returns CDR1 SGDLS and CDR2 YYNGEE. The V end lost 7 bases, the J end lost 6 bases, and 6 bases lay between the germline ends. This CDR3 reads CASSGDTQYF. The DNA of the CDR3 is TGTGCCAGCTCCGGGGATACGCAGTATTTT.

The chain is built from TRBV10-3 and TRBJ1-1; D may be TRBD1 (6 bases). CDR3 length: 15 residues. Germline V lookup: CDR1 ENHRY, CDR2 SYGVKD. The V end lost 5 bases, the J end lost 2 bases, and 15 bases lay between the germline ends. CDR3 DNA sequence: TGTGCCATCAGTATCCAACAGGGAATTAACACTGAAGCTTTCTTT. This gives the protein CAISIQQGINTEAFF.

This clone was detected a few times. V gene TRBV7-2 combines with J gene TRBJ2-1; 8 bases line up with TRBD2. J was trimmed by 1 base and V by 1 base; bases with no gene match: 6. The germline gives CDR1 SGHTA, CDR2 FQGNSA. CDR3 size: 17 residues. The CDR3 loop is CASSLDASGPSYNEQFF. CDR3 bases: TGTGCCAGCAGCTTAGATGCTAGCGGGCCTTCCTACAATGAGCAGTTCTTC.

The chain has TRBV9 and TRBJ1-2; possibly TRBD1 for D (5 bases). The germline V and J ends were trimmed by 4 bases and 5 bases, with 21 bases remaining between them. Per germline, CDR1 SGDLS and CDR2 YYNGEE. The CDR3 loop spans 16 amino acids. The CDR3 protein is CASSQNPGGGPYGYTF. In DNA, the CDR3 is TGTGCCAGCAGCCAAAATCCTGGGGGAGGCCCTTATGGCTACACCTTC.

J is TRBJ1-2 and V is TRBV19, with 8 bases aligning to TRBD1. The V and J ends lost 11 bases and 5 bases, in that order; junction bases with no gene match: 10. Germline V gene data show CDR1 as LNHDA and CDR2 as SQIVND (reference sequence). The CDR3 is made up of 13 amino acids. The CDR3 region is CASVEQGAYGYTF. The DNA for the CDR3 is TGTGCCTCAGTAGAGCAGGGGGCTTATGGCTACACCTTC.

The J gene is TRBJ1-1, the V gene TRBV18; 9 bases are shared with TRBD1. The CDR3 extends over 18 amino acids. CDR1 KGHSH and CDR2 LQKENI come from the germline V gene. Trimming took 5 bases from V and 1 from J; bases not matched to a gene: 14. The CDR3 loop is CASSSSVGQGSPNTEAFF. The CDR3 bases are TGTGCCAGCTCATCAAGTGTGGGACAGGGATCGCCGAACACTGAAGCTTTCTTT.

This chain uses TRBV19 with TRBJ1-5; possibly TRBD1 for D (5 bases). The length of the CDR3 is 16 residues. Trimming left V 7 bases short and J 0 bases short, with 16 bases between. The V gene's germline CDR1 is LNHDA and CDR2 SQIVND (reference sequence). CDR3 sequence: CASTNLGGNSNQPQHF. CDR3 DNA sequence: TGTGCCAGTACAAACCTCGGGGGGAATAGCAATCAGCCCCAGCATTTT.

This chain connects TRBV18 to TRBJ2-7, with TRBD1 matching over 10 bases. The trim removed 4 bases at V and 4 bases at J, leaving 4 bases unmatched. The germline V gene has CDR1 KGHSH and CDR2 LQKENI. CDR3 length: 14 residues. CDR3 residues: CASSRGQGNYEQYF. DNA for the CDR3: TGTGCCAGCTCACGGGGACAGGGGAATTACGAGCAGTACTTC.

This clone was seen just once. The chain recombines TRBV27 with TRBJ2-2; maybe TRBD1 (5 bases). V lost 7 bases and J 3 bases, leaving 12 bases between the germline ends. The CDR3 extends over 14 amino acids. CDR1 is MNHEY and CDR2 is SMNVEV in the germline V gene (reference sequence). The CDR3 region has the DNA TGTGCCAGCACACCATGGGGCCACACCGGGGAGCTGTTTTTT. Translation gives CASTPWGHTGELFF.